Listed below are T cell receptor beta chains from one sample, sequenced in a study of T cells expressing NK-cell markers. With the 5' RACE reads reprocessed, TCRdb shows one record per CDR3 protein and no DNA. The specimen's table records about 370,000 distinct CDR3 sequences. Source material: blood T cells: a sorted CD56 or NKG2C T cell subset, CD4+ or CD8+ T cells, or bulk PBMC T cells (not recorded which). Source of these receptors: a woman in her forties or fifties in good health. CDR3s include the opening cysteine and the closing phenylalanine or tryptophan.

j_call: TRBJ2-6; v_call: TRBV5-1; cdr3_length: 17; cdr3_aa: CASSSQGWGSGANVLTF
j_call: TRBJ1-5; v_call: TRBV21-1; cdr3_length: 15; cdr3_aa: CASSKVTADTWPQHF
j_call: TRBJ2-4; v_call: TRBV7-9; cdr3_length: 16; cdr3_aa: CASSSPDSRDRNIQYF
j_call: TRBJ1-5; v_call: TRBV27; cdr3_length: 15; cdr3_aa: CASSLNGGVNQPQHF
j_call: TRBJ2-3; v_call: TRBV20-1; cdr3_length: 15; cdr3_aa: CSARPGTGGPDTQYF
j_call: TRBJ2-1; v_call: TRBV7-2; cdr3_length: 15; cdr3_aa: CASRPPLTSFNEQFF
j_call: TRBJ1-1; v_call: TRBV7-8; cdr3_length: 14; cdr3_aa: CASSLTPQGGEAFF
j_call: TRBJ2-4; v_call: TRBV5-1; cdr3_length: 20; cdr3_aa: CASSLEPNLDRGWAKNIQYF
j_call: TRBJ2-5; v_call: TRBV12-3/TRBV12-4; cdr3_length: 16; cdr3_aa: CASSLLAGGVQETQYF
j_call: TRBJ1-5; v_call: TRBV20-1; cdr3_length: 15; cdr3_aa: CSAKQGAGLNQPQHF
j_call: TRBJ2-3; v_call: TRBV10-3; cdr3_length: 13; cdr3_aa: CAISEATIDTQYF
j_call: TRBJ2-3; v_call: TRBV4-1; cdr3_length: 16; cdr3_aa: CASSQVGSGREDTQYF
j_call: TRBJ2-3; v_call: TRBV9; cdr3_length: 13; cdr3_aa: CASRRYGTDTQYF